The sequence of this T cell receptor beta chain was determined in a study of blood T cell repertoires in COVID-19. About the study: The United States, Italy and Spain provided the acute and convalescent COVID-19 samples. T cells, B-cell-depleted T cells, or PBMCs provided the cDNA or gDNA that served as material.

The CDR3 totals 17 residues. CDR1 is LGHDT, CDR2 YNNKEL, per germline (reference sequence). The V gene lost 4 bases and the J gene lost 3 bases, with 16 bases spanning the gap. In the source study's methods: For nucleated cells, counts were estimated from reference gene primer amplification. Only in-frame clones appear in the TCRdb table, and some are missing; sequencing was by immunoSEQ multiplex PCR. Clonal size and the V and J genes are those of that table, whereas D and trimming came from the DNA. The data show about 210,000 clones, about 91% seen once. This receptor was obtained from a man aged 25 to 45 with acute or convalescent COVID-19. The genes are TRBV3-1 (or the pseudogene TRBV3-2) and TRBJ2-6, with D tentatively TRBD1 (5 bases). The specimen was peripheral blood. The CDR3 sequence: CASSPKVTASGANVLTF. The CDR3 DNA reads TGTGCCAGCAGCCCCAAAGTGACAGCGAGTGGGGCCAACGTCCTGACTTTC.